The clone carrying this TCR beta chain was picked up a small number of times. Its cognate antigen is unknown. The data stem from a study of T-cell memory formation after mild COVID-19. Study-wide points: Pre-infection memory harbored some responding clones, suggesting cross-reactive memory joined. The SARS-CoV-2 specificity of second-wave clones reaching peak at day 37 remained unverified. Day 15 to 85 contracting clones showed balanced CD4/CD8; later expanders leaned CD4+. Clones which contracted sat mainly in CM and EM if CD4+, and in EMRA if CD8+.

This CDR3 spans 10 amino acids. CDR1 is LGHDT, CDR2 YNNKEL, per germline (reference sequence). Trimming cost V 10 bases and J 5 bases, with 7 bases left between them. TCRdb processed the 5' RACE reads anew with MiXCR; each CDR3 protein has one entry. The sample lists some 490,000 distinct CDR3 sequences; around a sixth were seen once. The J gene is TRBJ2-3, the V gene TRBV3-1; D not resolved. The specimen sequenced was PBMCs or a T cell subset sorted from them (not recorded which). The origin of this receptor is an adult woman who had mild COVID-19 (a few samples of this study predate the infection). Cell type and time point are not known. CDR3 residues: CATSGDTQYF. CDR3 sequence (DNA): TGTGCCACCTCCGGAGATACGCAGTATTTT.